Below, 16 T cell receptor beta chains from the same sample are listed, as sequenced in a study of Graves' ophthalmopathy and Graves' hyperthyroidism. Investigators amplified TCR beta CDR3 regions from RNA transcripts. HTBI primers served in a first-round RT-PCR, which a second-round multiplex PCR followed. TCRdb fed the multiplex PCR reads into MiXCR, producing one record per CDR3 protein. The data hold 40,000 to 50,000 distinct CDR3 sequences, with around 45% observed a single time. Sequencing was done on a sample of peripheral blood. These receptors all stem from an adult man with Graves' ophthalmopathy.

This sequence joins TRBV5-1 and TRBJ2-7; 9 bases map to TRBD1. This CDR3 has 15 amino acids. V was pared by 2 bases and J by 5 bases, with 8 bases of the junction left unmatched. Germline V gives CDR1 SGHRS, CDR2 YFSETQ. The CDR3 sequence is CASSFDRGRLNEQYF. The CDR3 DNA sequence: TGCGCCAGCAGCTTCGACAGGGGGAGGCTCAACGAGCAGTACTTC.

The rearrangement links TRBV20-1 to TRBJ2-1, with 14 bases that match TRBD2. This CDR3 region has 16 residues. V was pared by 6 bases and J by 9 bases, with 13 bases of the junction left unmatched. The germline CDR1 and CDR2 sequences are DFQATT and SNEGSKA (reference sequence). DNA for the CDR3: TGCAGTGCCCCACCCGGGACTAGCGGGAGAAGGGGTGAGCAGTTCTTC. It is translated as CSAPPGTSGRRGEQFF.

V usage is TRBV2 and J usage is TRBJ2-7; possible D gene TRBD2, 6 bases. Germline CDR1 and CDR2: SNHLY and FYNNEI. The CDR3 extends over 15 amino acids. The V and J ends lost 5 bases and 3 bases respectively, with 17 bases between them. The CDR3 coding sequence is TGTGCCAGCAGTTTCTATCGGCAGGGAGGCTACGAGCAGTACTTC. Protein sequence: CASSFYRQGGYEQYF.

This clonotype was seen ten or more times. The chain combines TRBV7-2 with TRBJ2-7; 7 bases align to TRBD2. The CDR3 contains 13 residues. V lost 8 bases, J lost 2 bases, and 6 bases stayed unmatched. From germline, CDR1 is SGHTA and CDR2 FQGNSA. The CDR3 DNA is TGTGCCAGCGGGAAGCGGGGCCCCTACGAGCAGTACTTC. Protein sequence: CASGKRGPYEQYF.

The CDR3 coding sequence is TGTGCCAGCAGTTTATTTGGCGGGAGGCCAGATACGCAGTATTTT. It translates to CASSLFGGRPDTQYF. V and J are TRBV7-8 and TRBJ2-3; TRBD2 aligns across 8 bases. J gave up 4 bases and V 6 bases, and 9 bases lay outside the gene matches. The germline V gene has CDR1 SGHVS and CDR2 FQNEAQ. The CDR3 totals 15 residues.

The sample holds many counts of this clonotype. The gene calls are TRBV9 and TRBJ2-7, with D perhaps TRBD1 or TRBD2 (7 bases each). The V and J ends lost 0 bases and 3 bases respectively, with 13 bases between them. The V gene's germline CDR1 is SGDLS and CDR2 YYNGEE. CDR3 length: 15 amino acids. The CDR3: CASSVGGGQNYEQYF. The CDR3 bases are TGTGCCAGCAGCGTAGGGGGGGGACAGAACTACGAGCAGTACTTC.

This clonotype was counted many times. For the CDR3, the DNA is TGTGCCAGCAGCTTGGCGGGACTAGCGGCGAACACCGGGGAGCTGTTTTTT. Encoded protein: CASSLAGLAANTGELFF. The rearrangement joins TRBV5-6 to TRBJ2-2; 11 bases agree with TRBD2. CDR1 SGHDT and CDR2 YYEEEE come from the germline V gene. V trimming: 0 bases; J trimming: 0 bases; junction bases outside the gene matches: 1. There are 17 residues in the CDR3. Together with reference TRBV5-6 and TRBJ2-2, the CDR3 gives the full variable domain: DAGVTQSPTHLIKTRGQQVTLRCSPKSGHDTVSWYQQALGQGPQFIFQYYEEEERQRGNFPDRFSGHQFPNYSSELNVNALLLGDSALYLCASSLAGLAANTGELFFGEGSRLTVL.

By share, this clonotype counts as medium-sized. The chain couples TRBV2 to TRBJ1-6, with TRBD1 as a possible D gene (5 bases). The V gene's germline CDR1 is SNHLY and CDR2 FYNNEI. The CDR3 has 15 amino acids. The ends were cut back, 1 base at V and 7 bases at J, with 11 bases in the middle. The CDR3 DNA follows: TGTGCCAGCAGTGAAGATCGCAGGGCAAATTCACCCCTCCACTTT. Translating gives CASSEDRRANSPLHF.

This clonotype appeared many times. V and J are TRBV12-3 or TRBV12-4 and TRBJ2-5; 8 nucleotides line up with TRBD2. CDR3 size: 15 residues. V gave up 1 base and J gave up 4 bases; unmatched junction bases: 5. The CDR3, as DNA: TGTGCCAGCAGTTTAGACGGGAGGGCCGGAGAGACCCAGTACTTC. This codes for CASSLDGRAGETQYF.

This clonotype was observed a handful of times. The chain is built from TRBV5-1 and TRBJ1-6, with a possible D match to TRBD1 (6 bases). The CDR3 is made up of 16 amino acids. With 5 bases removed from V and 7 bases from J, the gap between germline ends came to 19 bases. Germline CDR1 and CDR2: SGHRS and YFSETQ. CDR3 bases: TGCGCCAGCAGGCTTGGGGGCGCGAATGGGAATTCACCCCTCCACTTT. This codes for CASRLGGANGNSPLHF.

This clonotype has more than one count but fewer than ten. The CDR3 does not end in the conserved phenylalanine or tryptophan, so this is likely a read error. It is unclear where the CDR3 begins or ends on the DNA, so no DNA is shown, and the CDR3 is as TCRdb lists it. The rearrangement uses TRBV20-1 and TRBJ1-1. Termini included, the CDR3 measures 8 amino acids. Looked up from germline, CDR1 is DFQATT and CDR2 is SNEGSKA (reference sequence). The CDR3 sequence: CSARGMIR.

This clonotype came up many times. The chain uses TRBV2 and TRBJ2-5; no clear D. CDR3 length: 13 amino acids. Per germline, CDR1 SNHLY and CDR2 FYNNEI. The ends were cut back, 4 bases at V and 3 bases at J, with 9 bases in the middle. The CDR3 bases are TGTGCCAGCAGTGCCTCAGAAGAAGAGACCCAGTACTTC. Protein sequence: CASSASEEETQYF.

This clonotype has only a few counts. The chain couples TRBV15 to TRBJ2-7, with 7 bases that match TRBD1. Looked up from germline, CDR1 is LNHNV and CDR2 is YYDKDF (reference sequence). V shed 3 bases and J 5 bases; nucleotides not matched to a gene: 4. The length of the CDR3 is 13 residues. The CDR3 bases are TGTGCCACCAGCAGCCGAACAGGGGACGAGCAGTACTTC. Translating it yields CATSSRTGDEQYF.

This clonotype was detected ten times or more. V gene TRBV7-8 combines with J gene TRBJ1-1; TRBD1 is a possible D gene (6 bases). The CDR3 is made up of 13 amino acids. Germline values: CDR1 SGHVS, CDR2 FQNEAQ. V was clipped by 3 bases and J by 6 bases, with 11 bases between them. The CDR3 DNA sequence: TGTGCCAGCAGCTTTTCGGGGGCGGCTGAAGCTTTCTTT. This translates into CASSFSGAAEAFF.

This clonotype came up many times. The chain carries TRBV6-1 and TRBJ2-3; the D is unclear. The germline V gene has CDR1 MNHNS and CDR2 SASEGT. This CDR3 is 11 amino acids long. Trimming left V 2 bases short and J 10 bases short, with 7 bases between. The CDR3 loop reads CASSEIQAQYF. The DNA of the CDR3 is TGTGCCAGCAGTGAAATCCAGGCGCAGTATTTT.

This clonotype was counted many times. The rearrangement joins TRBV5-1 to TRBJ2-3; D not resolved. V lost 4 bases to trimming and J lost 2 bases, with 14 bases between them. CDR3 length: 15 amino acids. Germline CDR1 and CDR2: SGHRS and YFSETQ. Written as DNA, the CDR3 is TGCGCCAGCAGCCCTAGGACGGCCGTCACAGATACGCAGTATTTT. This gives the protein CASSPRTAVTDTQYF.